These 17 T cell receptor beta chains share one sample of origin, sequenced in a study of spatial heterogeneity in lung cancer. Indicated time point: blood at routine non-recurrence follow-up after resection. TCRdb reprocessed the 5' RACE reads via MiXCR and lists one record per CDR3 protein. The sample lists about 32,000 distinct CDR3 sequences, more than 9% occurring once. Specimen: PBMCs, collected at follow-up. Every receptor here comes from a female donor with early-stage non-small cell lung cancer.

V gene TRBV7-9 combines with J gene TRBJ1-4; 9 bases are a match to TRBD1. With V trimmed by 2 bases and J by 2 bases, 9 bases remained unmatched. The germline gives CDR1 SEHNR, CDR2 FQNEAQ (reference sequence). The CDR3 extends over 18 amino acids. The CDR3 DNA is TGTGCCAGCAGCTTAACCCGGGACAGGGTTCCCACTAATGAAAAACTGTTTTTT. Translating it yields CASSLTRDRVPTNEKLFF.

The genes are TRBV5-1 and TRBJ2-7, with D perhaps TRBD1 (6 bases). CDR1 and CDR2 (germline): SGHRS, YFSETQ. V lost 3 bases, J lost 5 bases, and 12 bases lay in between. This CDR3 is built from 13 residues. CDR3 sequence: CASSSTPGDEQYF. CDR3 bases: TGCGCCAGCAGCTCAACCCCAGGGGACGAGCAGTACTTC.

This clonotype was counted only a few times. This chain connects TRBV2 to TRBJ1-6; 10 bases match TRBD1. The CDR3 extends over 14 amino acids. J lost 7 bases, V lost 6 bases, and 3 bases had no gene match. Germline-derived CDR1 and CDR2 are SNHLY and FYNNEI. The CDR3 reads CASRGDRGNSPLHF. CDR3 DNA: TGTGCCAGCAGAGGGGACAGGGGCAATTCACCCCTCCACTTT.

This clonotype showed up just a few times. The CDR3 is CASSQALAGGTGANVLTF. CDR3 in DNA: TGCGCCAGCAGCCAAGCCCTAGCGGGGGGAACTGGGGCCAACGTCCTGACTTTC. The J gene is TRBJ2-6, the V gene TRBV4-3, with 11 positions matching TRBD2. V dropped 1 base and J dropped 2; count of bases not matched to a gene: 4. Germline loops: CDR1 LGHNA, CDR2 YSLEER. This CDR3 has 18 amino acids.

This chain joins TRBV7-9 and TRBJ2-1; the D is unclear. This CDR3 has 12 residues. V was cut by 5 bases and J by 12 bases, with 14 bases left in between. Germline V gene data show CDR1 as SEHNR and CDR2 as FQNEAQ (reference sequence). DNA of the CDR3: TGTGCCAGCAGCCAACCTCCCCCAAGGCAGTTCTTC. Residues: CASSQPPPRQFF.

The table lists this clonotype with a few counts. The chain joins TRBV7-2 to TRBJ2-5, with D possibly called TRBD1 or TRBD2 (5 bases each). Deletions cut 8 bases from V and 4 bases from J, with 20 bases between. The CDR3 loop spans 15 amino acids. Germline CDR1 is SGHTA and CDR2 is FQGNSA. The CDR3 DNA reads TGTGCCAGCTCCCTTGCCGGGGCCGATGGAGAGACCCAGTACTTC. This codes for CASSLAGADGETQYF.

In this sample, this clonotype turned up many times. V usage is TRBV4-2 and J usage is TRBJ1-1; D possibly corresponds to TRBD1 (5 bases). Between the trimmed V and J ends, which lost 5 bases and 1 base, there was a span of 8 bases. Germline assignment: CDR1 LGHNA and CDR2 YNFKEQ. The CDR3 runs 13 residues. CDR3 sequence: CASSKTGNTEAFF. The DNA of the CDR3 is TGTGCCAGCAGCAAAACAGGGAACACTGAAGCTTTCTTT.

This clonotype has ten or more counts. The gene calls are TRBV4-2 and TRBJ2-7, with 7 bases matching TRBD1. The germline V gene has CDR1 LGHNA and CDR2 YNFKEQ. The CDR3 is made up of 17 amino acids. J lost 4 bases, V lost 3 bases, and 15 bases had no gene match. Written as DNA, the CDR3 is TGTGCCAGCAGCCAGGAGCTCCAGGACAGGAGATCTTACGAGCAGTACTTC. Translated: CASSQELQDRRSYEQYF.

The chain has TRBV7-2 and TRBJ1-5; D perhaps matches TRBD1 (6 bases). Trimming removed 5 bases from V and 6 bases from J, with 11 bases in between. CDR3 size: 13 residues. Germline CDR1 is SGHTA and CDR2 is FQGNSA. CDR3 amino acids: CASSLTGLQPQHF. For the CDR3, the DNA is TGTGCCAGCAGCCTCACAGGGCTTCAGCCCCAGCATTTT.

This clonotype was recorded at least ten times. This chain links TRBV11-2 with TRBJ2-5, with D tentatively TRBD2 (5 bases). The V and J ends lost 5 bases and 5 bases respectively, with 18 bases between them. Per the germline V gene, CDR1 is SGHAT and CDR2 is FQNNGV. This CDR3 spans 15 amino acids. The CDR3 reads CASSAGGPAMETQYF. CDR3 coding DNA: TGTGCCAGCAGCGCAGGAGGCCCCGCTATGGAGACCCAGTACTTC.

The table lists this clonotype with a few counts. CDR3 bases: TGTGCCAGCAGCCACGGGACAGGGATCCTCACCGGGGAGCTGTTTTTT. Translation gives CASSHGTGILTGELFF. V and J are TRBV7-2 and TRBJ2-2, with 9 bases fitting TRBD1. The germline CDR1 and CDR2 sequences are SGHTA and FQGNSA. V shed 5 bases and J 4 bases; nucleotides not matched to a gene: 8. There are 16 residues in the CDR3.

The sample holds many counts of this clonotype. The V call is TRBV7-2, the J call TRBJ2-2, with D maybe TRBD2 (6 bases). The CDR3 consists of 16 residues. V lost 4 bases and J lost 5, with 17 bases in between. CDR1 is SGHTA and CDR2 is FQGNSA in the germline V gene. For the CDR3, the DNA is TGTGCCAGCAGCTCCCCCCGGGGGACGAGGACCGGGGAGCTGTTTTTT. Its translation is CASSSPRGTRTGELFF.

The chain employs TRBV5-1 and TRBJ2-7; 10 bases map to TRBD1. Germline values: CDR1 SGHRS, CDR2 YFSETQ. V lost 0 bases, J lost 5 bases, and 2 bases stayed unmatched. The CDR3 length is 14 residues. Written as DNA, the CDR3 is TGCGCCAGCAGCTTGGACGGGACAGGGGACGAGCAGTACTTC. It is translated as CASSLDGTGDEQYF.

This clonotype has a count of ten or more. V usage is TRBV27 and J usage is TRBJ1-2, with 7 bases matching TRBD1. This CDR3 spans 15 amino acids. The J segment lost 0 bases and the V segment lost 4 bases, leaving 5 bases of the junction unmatched. Germline-derived CDR1 and CDR2 are MNHEY and SMNVEV (reference sequence). In nucleotides, the CDR3 is TGTGCCAGCAGTTCAGGGACAGCCCCTAACTATGGCTACACCTTC. Its translation: CASSSGTAPNYGYTF.

This clonotype showed up just a few times. The genes are TRBV11-1 and TRBJ2-2; the D is unclear. Germline V gene sequence: CDR1 SGHAT, CDR2 FQDESV (reference sequence). Between the trimmed V and J ends, which lost 1 base and 0 bases, there was a span of 9 bases. This CDR3 contains 16 residues. This CDR3 is CASSLVYGSNTGELFF. The CDR3, as DNA: TGTGCCAGCAGCTTAGTCTACGGTTCGAACACCGGGGAGCTGTTTTTT.

This clonotype was seen a few times. The chain is built from TRBV27 and TRBJ1-2; D remains ambiguous. Germline CDR1 MNHEY, CDR2 SMNVEV (reference sequence). CDR3 length: 10 residues. The ends were cut back, 4 bases at V and 4 bases at J, with 1 base in the middle. The CDR3 spells CASSSYGYTF. The CDR3 bases are TGTGCCAGCAGTTCCTATGGCTACACCTTC.

This clonotype has at least ten counts. This rearrangement joins TRBV13 to TRBJ2-3; unclear D gene. V lost 0 bases and J lost 3, with 10 bases in between. There are 15 residues in the CDR3. The V gene's germline CDR1 is PRHDT and CDR2 FYEKMQ (reference sequence). For the CDR3, the DNA is TGTGCCAGCAGCTTAGGAAGGGATGGGACAGATACGCAGTATTTT. It is translated as CASSLGRDGTDTQYF.